This T cell receptor beta chain was sequenced in a study of post-analysis software for immune sequencing data. For the study at large: Patients had relapsing-remitting, secondary progressive or progressive-relapsing multiple sclerosis; some lacked subtype.

Notes on this clonotype: The antigen remains undetermined. One junction end disagrees with the germline gene, perhaps due to a read error.

Germline V gene data show CDR1 as ENHRY and CDR2 as SYGVKD. This CDR3 has 16 residues. Study observations and caveats: Five or six TRBV segments were significantly more frequent in patients than in controls. TRBV5-6, TRBV5-1 and TRBV20-1 were among these segments. F measure showed strong co-clustering of same-batch samples. Significantly decreased normalized Chao1 diversity was recorded for multiple sclerosis patients relative to controls.

The TCR beta cDNA libraries contained unique molecular identifiers. From around 1 to 9.1 million T cells, roughly 540,000 cDNA molecules were obtained. MiXCR, applied by TCRdb to the PCR reads, yields one record per CDR3 protein. This table holds about 500,000 distinct CDR3 sequences, approximately 46% found once. The chain links TRBV10-3 to TRBJ2-1; unclear D gene. This receptor was taken from a girl aged 10-17 years with multiple sclerosis. The sequencing input was blood. CDR3 sequence reads: CTISVSGESSYNEQFF. The CDR3, as DNA: TGTACCATCAGTGTAAGTGGAGAAAGCTCCTACAATGAGCAGTTCTTC.